What follows are 13 T cell receptor beta chains derived from one specimen sequenced in a study of blood T cell repertoires in COVID-19. The repertoire was sequenced with immunoSEQ multiplex PCR; TCRdb's copy has only in-frame clones and lacks some. The sample lists around 140,000 clones, under 90% occurring once. The source material was peripheral blood. The receptor set was obtained from a man aged 70-80 years who had recovered from COVID-19.

This clone was counted a few times. The chain is built from TRBV10-1 and TRBJ2-3; maybe TRBD2 (6 bases). The V gene's germline CDR1 is WNHNN and CDR2 SYGVQD (reference sequence). Between the trimmed V and J ends, which lost 4 bases and 7 bases, there was a span of 15 bases. The CDR3 runs 14 residues. The chain's CDR3 is CASSGTGGRNTQYF. The CDR3 DNA follows: TGCGCCAGCAGTGGGACCGGGGGTAGAAATACGCAGTATTTT.

The chain recombines TRBV18 with TRBJ2-1; 11 bases line up with TRBD2. Germline-derived CDR1 and CDR2 are KGHSH and LQKENI. The CDR3 has 14 amino acids. V gave up 5 bases and J gave up 5 bases; unmatched junction bases: 2. CDR3 in amino acids: CASSGTSGNNEQFF. CDR3 sequence (DNA): TGTGCCAGCTCAGGGACTAGCGGAAACAATGAGCAGTTCTTC.

This clone was recorded at least ten times. This CDR3 reads CASSPQGAQPQHF. DNA of the CDR3: TGTGCCAGCAGTCCACAGGGGGCCCAGCCCCAGCATTTT. The J gene is TRBJ1-5, the V gene TRBV6-5; 9 positions agree with TRBD1. V lost 5 bases to trimming and J lost 7 bases; unmatched junction nucleotides: 3. This CDR3 is built from 13 residues. Looked up from germline, CDR1 is MNHEY and CDR2 is SVGAGI.

V and J are TRBV5-1 and TRBJ2-7, with 11 bases lining up with TRBD2. The CDR3 totals 16 residues. With V trimmed by 4 bases and J by 4 bases, 10 bases remained unmatched. Germline CDR1 SGHRS, CDR2 YFSETQ. The CDR3: CASSPGGGLAVYEQYF. In DNA form, the CDR3 reads TGCGCCAGCAGCCCAGGGGGGGGACTAGCGGTTTACGAGCAGTACTTC.

This chain connects TRBV6-1 to TRBJ2-2; 7 bases fit TRBD2. Germline trimming cut 1 base from V and 5 bases from J; bases unmatched to any gene: 4. Looked up from germline, CDR1 is MNHNS and CDR2 is SASEGT. There are 15 residues in the CDR3. CDR3 protein: CASSEGGSGTGELFF. Here the CDR3 DNA reads TGTGCCAGCAGTGAAGGCGGGAGTGGGACCGGGGAGCTGTTTTTT.

The chain combines TRBV30 with TRBJ1-4; TRBD1 matches at 7 bases. The CDR3 is 13 residues long. CDR1 and CDR2 (germline): GTSNPN, SVGIG (reference sequence). The J segment lost 8 bases and the V segment lost 8 bases, leaving 11 bases of the junction unmatched. The CDR3 nucleotides read TGTGCCACTTCGACAGGGTTAAGGGAAAAACTGTTTTTT. Translating gives CATSTGLREKLFF. Full variable domain (rest looked up from reference TRBV30 and TRBJ1-4): SQTIHQWPATLVQPVGSPLSLECTVEGTSNPNLYWYRQAAGRGLQLLFYSVGIGQISSEVPQNLSASRPQDRQFILSSKKLLLSDSGFYLCATSTGLREKLFFGSGTQLSVL.

This sequence joins TRBV24-1 and TRBJ2-1, with TRBD1 as a possible D gene (6 bases). V was pared by 4 bases and J by 13 bases, with 16 bases between. Germline lookup yields CDR1 KGHDR and CDR2 SFDVKD. This CDR3 has 13 amino acids. The CDR3 DNA follows: TGTGCCACCAGTGAGCTGGACAGCTCCCTCCAGTTCTTC. Translating gives CATSELDSSLQFF.

V is TRBV6-5 and J is TRBJ1-6; TRBD1 matches at 8 bases. This CDR3 has 15 amino acids. V lost 4 bases to trimming and J lost 9 bases; unmatched junction nucleotides: 8. The germline CDR1 and CDR2 sequences are MNHEY and SVGAGI. This chain's CDR3 is CASSSLTGGGSPLHF. CDR3 DNA: TGTGCCAGCAGTTCTCTTACAGGGGGTGGTTCACCCCTCCACTTT.

This chain links TRBV7-9 with TRBJ2-7, with 8 bases matching TRBD2. Germline CDR1 reads SEHNR; CDR2 reads FQNEAQ (reference sequence). There are 14 residues in the CDR3. The V and J ends lost 1 base and 5 bases, in that order; junction bases with no gene match: 4. The chain's CDR3 is CASSLGLARDEQYF. In nucleotides, the CDR3 is TGTGCCAGCAGCTTAGGACTAGCGAGGGACGAGCAGTACTTC.

The chain couples TRBV6-5 to TRBJ1-1; D is uncertain. This CDR3 contains 14 residues. Germline values: CDR1 MNHEY, CDR2 SVGAGI. V was trimmed by 7 bases and J by 0 bases, leaving 12 bases between them. For the CDR3, the DNA is TGTGCCAGCAATACACAGACAATGAACACTGAAGCTTTCTTT. Translated, it gives CASNTQTMNTEAFF.

The gene calls are TRBV19 and TRBJ1-2; D call uncertain. V lost 0 bases to trimming and J lost 7 bases, with 18 bases between them. The CDR3 length is 16 residues. Germline V gene data show CDR1 as LNHDA and CDR2 as SQIVND (reference sequence). CDR3 sequence: CASSIDLEGALSGYTF. The CDR3 nucleotides read TGTGCCAGTAGTATAGATTTGGAGGGCGCCCTGAGTGGCTACACCTTC. The full variable domain, completed using reference TRBV19 and TRBJ1-2, is DGGITQSPKYLFRKEGQNVTLSCEQNLNHDAMYWYRQDPGQGLRLIYYSQIVNDFQKGDIAEGYSVSREKKESFPLTVTSAQKNPTAFYLCASSIDLEGALSGYTFGSGTRLTVV.

The chain has TRBV7-4 and TRBJ2-2; 9 bases are a match to TRBD1. J was trimmed by 6 bases and V by 3 bases; bases with no gene match: 11. This CDR3 has 17 amino acids. Germline CDR1 and CDR2: SGHVT and SQSDAQ. DNA for the CDR3: TGTGCCAGCAGCTTTCCCCCGGACAGGGGAGTCCCCGGGGAGCTGTTTTTT. Amino acids: CASSFPPDRGVPGELFF.

CDR3 in DNA: TGCAGTGCTGGTGGTTTGGTACAGAACACTGAAGCTTTCTTT. It yields the protein CSAGGLVQNTEAFF. This rearrangement joins TRBV20-1 to TRBJ1-1; D remains unclear. Germline V gene sequence: CDR1 DFQATT, CDR2 SNEGSKA (reference sequence). The CDR3 consists of 14 residues. V lost 5 bases, J lost 1 base, and 14 bases lay in between.